One TCR beta chain is described in this entry. Its antigen is not yet known. No per-base quality is available; no much larger clone lies one base away. This sample stems from a study of CD4 and CD8 cells across lung adenocarcinoma regions (dated by TCRdb to 2016 to 2019). Concerning the study at large: The study examined intratumor heterogeneity of the T cell receptor repertoire by comparing tumor centers with tumor margins.

Donors were patients with localized lung adenocarcinoma, a subtype of non-small cell lung cancer. The centers of localized lung adenocarcinomas were where the samples came from. For TCR repertoire analysis, CD8+ T cells from tumor tissue were profiled apart from CD4+ T cells. The junction shows trimming of 5 bases on V and 3 bases on J, and the gene matches do not reach 6 bases of it. The cysteine opens and the phenylalanine closes a CDR3 of 16 amino acids. The DNA shown is the 48-base CDR3, in frame from base 1. Taken from the germline V gene, the CDR1 and CDR2 loops are SGHAT and FQNNGV. Library preparation used PCR. The sequencer listed for this sample is HiSeq X Ten. The public reads were reanalyzed by TCRdb: fastp trimming at Q25, MiXCR alignment, in-frame beta chains only. Identical CDR3 proteins give one entry, which carries the most common genes and DNA. This sample lists over 10,000 distinct CDR3 sequences; around 50% were detected once. In total, the top ten clones hold 25% to 35% of the sample.

Recombination joined TRBV11-2 with TRBJ2-1, and TRBD2 aligns with 11 junction nucleotides. Material for sequencing was CD8+ T cells from the center of a lung tumor. Per the publication, the cell subset or site label means: tumor center region. This sequence was found in a female donor with lung adenocarcinoma. The CD4 and CD8 labels of this study may be unreliable. The DNA sequence follows: TGTGCCAGCAGCACCCGGACTAGCGGGCTCTACAATGAGCAGTTCTTC. Its protein product is CASSTRTSGLYNEQFF.